The 12 T cell receptor beta chains below were found in one sample sequenced in a study of blood T cell repertoires in COVID-19. Libraries were prepared by immunoSEQ multiplex PCR; TCRdb keeps only in-frame clonotypes and omits some of them. The data hold 150,000 or so clones, with approximately 92% observed a single time. Source material: peripheral blood. The receptors were sampled from a young man with COVID-19, enrolled during active disease.

The J gene is TRBJ2-7, the V gene TRBV4-2; TRBD2 agrees at 11 bases. Trimming at V came to 4 bases and at J to 3 bases, leaving 2 bases not matched to a gene. The CDR3 sequence is 14 residues long. In germline, CDR1 is LGHNA, CDR2 YNFKEQ. Here the CDR3 DNA reads TGTGCCAGCAGCCCGGGACTAGCGGACTACGAGCAGTACTTC. Amino acid sequence: CASSPGLADYEQYF.

This chain uses TRBV28 with TRBJ2-4; 9 nucleotides line up with TRBD2. V shed 5 bases and J 2 bases; nucleotides not matched to a gene: 7. This CDR3 has 16 residues. CDR1 is MDHEN and CDR2 is SYDVKM in the germline V gene. CDR3 in DNA: TGTGCCAGCAGTGCTAGCGGGGAGGGGCCCAAAAACATTCAGTACTTC. Protein sequence: CASSASGEGPKNIQYF.

The V call is TRBV7-2, the J call TRBJ2-5; 7 bases are shared with TRBD2. The CDR3 covers 14 residues. The germline V gene encodes CDR1 SGHTA and CDR2 FQGNSA. J gave up 5 bases and V 2 bases, and 5 bases lay outside the gene matches. The CDR3 DNA sequence: TGTGCCAGCAGCTTAATTCTGGGAGGGGAGACCCAGTACTTC. Translation gives CASSLILGGETQYF.

The DNA of the CDR3 is TGTGCCAGCAGCCAAGCACTTTTGAGCGGGGGCCCCCCCTACGAGCAGTACTTC. Protein sequence: CASSQALLSGGPPYEQYF. The chain combines TRBV4-2 with TRBJ2-7; the match to TRBD2 covers 8 bases. Per the germline V gene, CDR1 is LGHNA and CDR2 is YNFKEQ. V lost 1 base and J lost 2; bases outside the gene matches: 13. The CDR3 is 18 residues long.

The rearrangement uses TRBV28 and TRBJ2-7; 10 bases are shared with TRBD2. The CDR3 consists of 14 residues. J gave up 3 bases and V 7 bases, and 6 bases lay outside the gene matches. CDR1 MDHEN and CDR2 SYDVKM come from the germline V gene. Here the CDR3 DNA reads TGTGCCAGCAATCCTAGCGGGAGTCGCTACGAGCAGTACTTC. Protein: CASNPSGSRYEQYF.

The chain carries TRBV10-3 and TRBJ2-1, with 7 positions matching TRBD1. Germline lookup yields CDR1 ENHRY and CDR2 SYGVKD. Trimming at V came to 6 bases and at J to 9 bases, leaving 23 bases not matched to a gene. This CDR3 has 18 amino acids. The CDR3 DNA reads TGTGCCATCAGCGCCGGAGTCGCAGGGGGAGTTAAACCCGGTGAGCAGTTCTTC. Protein: CAISAGVAGGVKPGEQFF.

The CDR3 loop is CASRINGNSGNTIYF. Here the CDR3 DNA reads TGTGCCAGCAGAATTAACGGGAACTCTGGAAACACCATATATTTT. This sequence joins TRBV28 and TRBJ1-3; D is unclear. This CDR3 has 15 amino acids. The ends were cut back, 6 bases at V and 0 bases at J, with 12 bases in the middle. From germline, CDR1 is MDHEN and CDR2 SYDVKM. Full variable domain (missing parts from reference TRBV28 and TRBJ1-3): DVKVTQSSRYLVKRTGEKVFLECVQDMDHENMFWYRQDPGLGLRLIYFSYDVKMKEKGDIPEGYSVSREKKERFSLILESASTNQTSMYLCASRINGNSGNTIYFGEGSWLTVV.

The CDR3 nucleotides are TGTGCCAGCTCGAAGGGGGGTCCGGGACTAGTCGACTACGAGCAGTACTTC. It codes for CASSKGGPGLVDYEQYF. The chain employs TRBV18 and TRBJ2-7; 8 bases map to TRBD2. The CDR3 loop spans 17 amino acids. Germline CDR1 and CDR2: KGHSH and LQKENI. With 6 bases clipped from V and 3 bases from J, the junction kept 16 bases outside the gene matches. The full variable domain, with the rest looked up from reference TRBV18 and TRBJ2-7, is NAGVMQNPRHLVRRRGQEARLRCSPMKGHSHVYWYRQLPEEGLKFMVYLQKENIIDESGMPKERFSAEFPKEGPSILRIQQVVRGDSAAYFCASSKGGPGLVDYEQYFGPGTRLTVT.

The gene calls are TRBV7-2 and TRBJ2-1; D unresolved. Germline V gene lookup returns CDR1 SGHTA and CDR2 FQGNSA. Trimming took off 1 base at V and 4 bases at J, with 8 bases between the two ends. The CDR3 spans 14 residues. The CDR3 DNA follows: TGTGCCAGCAGCTTAGTGAACATATACAATGAGCAGTTCTTC. The encoded protein is CASSLVNIYNEQFF.

J is TRBJ1-1 and V is TRBV28; possible D gene TRBD1, 6 bases. V lost 6 bases to trimming and J lost 5 bases, with 16 bases between them. The CDR3 totals 14 residues. CDR1 MDHEN and CDR2 SYDVKM come from the germline V gene. CDR3: CASRPGGALTEAFF. The DNA for the CDR3 is TGTGCCAGCAGACCCGGGGGGGCGCTAACTGAAGCTTTCTTT.

V usage is TRBV19 and J usage is TRBJ2-1; 8 bases map to TRBD2. Germline V CDR1 and CDR2: LNHDA, SQIVND (reference sequence). The junction had 13 bases not matched to a gene; V was cut back by 3 bases and J by 3 bases. This CDR3 is 18 amino acids long. DNA for the CDR3: TGTGCCAGTAGTATGCTAGCGGGCCCAATCGGCGGCTACAATGAGCAGTTCTTC. It is translated as CASSMLAGPIGGYNEQFF.

The chain combines TRBV2 with TRBJ2-7; 11 nucleotides align to TRBD2. Germline lookup yields CDR1 SNHLY and CDR2 FYNNEI. The trim removed 4 bases at V and 0 bases at J, leaving 5 bases unmatched. CDR3 size: 16 residues. The CDR3 DNA sequence: TGTGCCAGCAGTGTTCTAGCGGGAGGTAGCTCCTACGAGCAGTACTTC. This encodes CASSVLAGGSSYEQYF.